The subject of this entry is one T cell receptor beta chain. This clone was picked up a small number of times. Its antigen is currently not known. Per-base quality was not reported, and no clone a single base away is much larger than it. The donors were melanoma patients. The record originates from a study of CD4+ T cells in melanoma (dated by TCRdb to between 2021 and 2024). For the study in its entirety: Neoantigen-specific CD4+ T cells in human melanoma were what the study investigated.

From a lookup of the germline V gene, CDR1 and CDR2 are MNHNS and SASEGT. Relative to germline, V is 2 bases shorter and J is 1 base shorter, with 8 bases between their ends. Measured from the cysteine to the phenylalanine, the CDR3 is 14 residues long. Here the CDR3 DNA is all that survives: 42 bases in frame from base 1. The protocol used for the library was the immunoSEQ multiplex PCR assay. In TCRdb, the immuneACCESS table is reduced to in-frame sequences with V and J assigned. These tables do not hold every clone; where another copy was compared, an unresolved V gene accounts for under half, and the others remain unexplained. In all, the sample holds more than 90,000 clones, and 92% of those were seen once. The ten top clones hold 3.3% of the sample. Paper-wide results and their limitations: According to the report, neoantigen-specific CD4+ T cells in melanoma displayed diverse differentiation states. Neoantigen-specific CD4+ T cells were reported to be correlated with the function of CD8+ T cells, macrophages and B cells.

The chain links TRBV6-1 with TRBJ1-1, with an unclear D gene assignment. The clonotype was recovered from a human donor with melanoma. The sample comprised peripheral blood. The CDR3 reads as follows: CASSERETNTEAFF. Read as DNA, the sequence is TGTGCCAGCAGTGAAAGGGAAACGAACACTGAAGCTTTCTTT.